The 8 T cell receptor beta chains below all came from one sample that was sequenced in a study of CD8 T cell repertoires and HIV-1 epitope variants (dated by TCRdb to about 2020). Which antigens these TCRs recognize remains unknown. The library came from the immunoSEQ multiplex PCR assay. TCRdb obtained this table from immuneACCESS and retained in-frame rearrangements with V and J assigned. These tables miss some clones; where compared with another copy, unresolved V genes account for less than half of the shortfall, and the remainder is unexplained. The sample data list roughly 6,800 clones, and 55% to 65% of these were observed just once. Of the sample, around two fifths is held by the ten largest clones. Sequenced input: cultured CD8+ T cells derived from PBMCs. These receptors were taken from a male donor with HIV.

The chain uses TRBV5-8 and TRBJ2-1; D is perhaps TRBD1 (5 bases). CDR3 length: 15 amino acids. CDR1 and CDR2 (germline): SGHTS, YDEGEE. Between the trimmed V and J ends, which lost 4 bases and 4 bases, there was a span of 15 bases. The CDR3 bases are TGTGCCAGCAGCCATGGACAAAATATGTACAATGAGCAGTTCTTC. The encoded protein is CASSHGQNMYNEQFF.

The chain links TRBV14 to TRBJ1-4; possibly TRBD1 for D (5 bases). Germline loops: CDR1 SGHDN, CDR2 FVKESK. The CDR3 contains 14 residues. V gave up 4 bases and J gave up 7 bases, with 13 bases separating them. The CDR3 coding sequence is TGTGCCAGCAGCCTAAGATCGGGGCTTGAAAAACTGTTTTTT. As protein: CASSLRSGLEKLFF.

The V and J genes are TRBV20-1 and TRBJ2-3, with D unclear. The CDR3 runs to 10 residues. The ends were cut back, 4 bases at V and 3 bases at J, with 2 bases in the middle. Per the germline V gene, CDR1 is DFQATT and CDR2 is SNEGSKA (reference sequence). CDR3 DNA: TGCAGTGCTATGACAGATACGCAGTATTTT. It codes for CSAMTDTQYF.

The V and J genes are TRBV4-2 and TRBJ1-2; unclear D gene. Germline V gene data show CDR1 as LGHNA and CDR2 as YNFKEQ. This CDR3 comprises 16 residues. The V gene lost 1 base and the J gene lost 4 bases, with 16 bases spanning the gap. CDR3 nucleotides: TGTGCCAGCAGCCAAGGTGAAGGTTTCGAGTCCTATGGCTACACCTTC. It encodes CASSQGEGFESYGYTF.

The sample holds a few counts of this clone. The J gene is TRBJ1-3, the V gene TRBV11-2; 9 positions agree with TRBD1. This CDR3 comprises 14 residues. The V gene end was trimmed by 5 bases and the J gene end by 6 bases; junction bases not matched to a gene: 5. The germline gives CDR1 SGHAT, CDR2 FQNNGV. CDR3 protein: CASSPWTGENTIYF. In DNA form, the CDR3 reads TGTGCCAGCAGCCCTTGGACAGGGGAAAACACCATATATTTT.

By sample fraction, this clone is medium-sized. The CDR3 loop is CASSFTTSGNLNTGELFF. The CDR3 nucleotides are TGTGCCAGCAGTTTTACGACTAGCGGGAACTTAAACACCGGGGAGCTGTTTTTT. This chain connects TRBV27 to TRBJ2-2; 11 bases fit TRBD2. V lost 3 bases, J lost 2 bases, and 8 bases stayed unmatched. The length of the CDR3 is 18 residues. The germline CDR1 and CDR2 sequences are MNHEY and SMNVEV (reference sequence).

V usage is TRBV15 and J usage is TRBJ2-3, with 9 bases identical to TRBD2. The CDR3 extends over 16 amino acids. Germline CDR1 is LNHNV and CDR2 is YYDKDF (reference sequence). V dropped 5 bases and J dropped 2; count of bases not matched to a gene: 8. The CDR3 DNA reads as TGTGCCACCAGCTCCTCCCTAGCGGGGCTCACAGATACGCAGTATTTT. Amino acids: CATSSSLAGLTDTQYF.

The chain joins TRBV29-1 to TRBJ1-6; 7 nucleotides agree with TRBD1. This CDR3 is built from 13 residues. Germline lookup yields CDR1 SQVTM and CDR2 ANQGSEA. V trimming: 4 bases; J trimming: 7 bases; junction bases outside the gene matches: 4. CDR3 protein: CSVGQGGNSPLHF. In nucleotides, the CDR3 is TGCAGCGTTGGCCAGGGGGGCAATTCACCCCTCCACTTT.